These 8 T cell receptor beta chains were all obtained from the same sample, sequenced in a study of shared clonotypes between healthy human individuals. Measured with immunoSEQ multiplex PCR; TCRdb has only the in-frame clones, and not every one. The repertoire has over 2 million clones, just under 95% of them found once; the top ten carry about 1.1%. The naive CD8 fraction comprised CD45RO-negative cells positively selected for CCR7 and excluded terminally differentiated effector memory CD45RA+ cells. Sequencing was performed on naive CD8+ T cells sorted from blood. These receptors came from a man younger than 35 in good health.

V and J are TRBV5-1 and TRBJ2-5; possibly TRBD1 for D (6 bases). The V end lost 5 bases, the J end lost 5 bases, and 16 bases lay between the germline ends. The CDR3 has 14 amino acids. Germline CDR1 SGHRS, CDR2 YFSETQ. The CDR3 reads CASRGQGFSETQYF. As DNA, the CDR3 is TGCGCCAGCAGGGGGCAGGGGTTTTCGGAGACCCAGTACTTC.

The chain uses TRBV11-2 and TRBJ1-5, with unresolved D. Germline V gene lookup returns CDR1 SGHAT and CDR2 FQNNGV. This CDR3 is built from 14 residues. The V and J ends lost 5 bases and 1 base respectively, with 9 bases between them. The CDR3 here is CASSHLRSNQPQHF. The CDR3 DNA is TGTGCCAGCAGCCATTTGAGGAGCAATCAGCCCCAGCATTTT.

Of note for this clone: Different DNA sequences within this sample yield the same CDR3. The chain links TRBV27 to TRBJ2-1; 9 bases are shared with TRBD2. The CDR3 has 15 residues. Trimming took 2 bases from V and 1 from J; bases not matched to a gene: 0. Germline V CDR1 and CDR2: MNHEY, SMNVEV (reference sequence). The CDR3 loop is CASSLLAGSYNEQFF. The DNA of the CDR3 is TGTGCCAGCAGTTTACTAGCGGGATCCTACAATGAGCAGTTCTTC.

The chain is built from TRBV5-8 and TRBJ2-1, with D perhaps given as TRBD1 or TRBD2 (5 bases each). Trimming took 9 bases from V and 2 from J, leaving 21 bases between them. Germline-derived CDR1 and CDR2 are SGHTS and YDEGEE. The CDR3 sequence is 16 residues long. This CDR3 reads CATNSGTGHPYNEQFF. The CDR3 DNA is TGTGCCACTAACTCGGGAACAGGCCATCCCTACAATGAGCAGTTCTTC.

The rearrangement uses TRBV11-2 and TRBJ1-2; 8 nucleotides align to TRBD1. V was clipped by 7 bases and J by 8 bases; unmatched bases: 12. The CDR3 runs to 14 residues. In germline, CDR1 is SGHAT, CDR2 FQNNGV. The DNA for the CDR3 is TGTGCCAGCACCAGAGACAGGGGCGTTTTCGGCTACACCTTC. Encoded protein: CASTRDRGVFGYTF.

The chain combines TRBV18 with TRBJ2-1; D may be TRBD1 or TRBD2 (6 bases each). The germline V and J ends were trimmed by 3 bases and 4 bases, with 19 bases remaining between them. This CDR3 region has 17 residues. In germline, CDR1 is KGHSH, CDR2 LQKENI. CDR3 DNA sequence: TGTGCCAGCTCACCTTCAAGGGGGGAGGCCCGATACAATGAGCAGTTCTTC. This gives the protein CASSPSRGEARYNEQFF.

The J gene is TRBJ1-2, the V gene TRBV6-5; D call uncertain. Germline values: CDR1 MNHEY, CDR2 SVGAGI. V lost 7 bases, J lost 1 base, and 10 bases lay in between. This CDR3 contains 13 residues. CDR3 sequence (DNA): TGTGCCAGCACCGTGGACGTTAACTATGGCTACACCTTC. It yields the protein CASTVDVNYGYTF.

This rearrangement joins TRBV7-3 to TRBJ2-3, with D unclear. CDR3 length equals 12 residues. Germline values: CDR1 SGHTA, CDR2 FQGTGA. Trimming took off 3 bases at V and 4 bases at J, with 5 bases between the two ends. This CDR3 is CASSLDSDTQYF. The CDR3 DNA sequence: TGTGCCAGCAGCTTGGATTCAGATACGCAGTATTTT.